This T cell receptor beta chain was captured in a study of shared T cell receptors in the human thymus. This CDR3 has 17 amino acids. Germline V gene sequence: CDR1 SGHTS, CDR2 YDEGEE. Trimming shortened V by 6 bases and J by 2 bases, and 23 bases separated the two germline ends. Some clones are missing from TCRdb's copy, which holds only in-frame ones; the method was immunoSEQ multiplex PCR. Among some 700,000 clones listed, more than 75% were seen once. This sample also belongs to another study, concerning human thymus T cells. That study reports: All donors were healthy Finnish infants who were undergoing corrective surgery to treat congenital heart defects. Corrective heart surgery yielded the resections from which the thymus tissue came.

The genes are TRBV5-8 and TRBJ1-1; weak D call: TRBD1 (5 bases). Sequencing was performed on thymocytes. The receptor comes from a boy in the first two years of life with a congenital heart defect. CDR3 sequence: CASTKDGGFHENTEAFF. CDR3 in DNA: TGTGCCAGCACAAAGGACGGGGGATTTCATGAAAACACTGAAGCTTTCTTT.